This T cell receptor beta chain comes out of a study of T cell repertoires in cytomegalovirus infection. Study overall: Signatures in public TCR beta sequences pointed to both CMV infection and matching HLA type.

TCRdb independently ran MiXCR on the reads; one entry per CDR3 protein. The sample contains around 630,000 distinct CDR3 sequences, approximately 24% of which appear only once. This clonotype was detected only once. Antigen unknown. Trimming stripped 1 base from V and 4 bases from J, with 10 bases between. The CDR3 is made up of 13 amino acids. The germline V gene has CDR1 DFQATT and CDR2 SNEGSKA (reference sequence). Study-wide results and caveats: Using cumulative public TCR beta family frequency, the authors identified those who carried CMV together with the relevant HLA. HLA-C-restricted CMV clonotypes gave the most frequent clonotype in two of eight donors.

The TCR was taken from a human donor in good health (CMV status not recorded). Some clones in this sample may be carry-over from other donors' samples. The V and J genes are TRBV20-1 and TRBJ2-5; possible D gene TRBD2, 6 bases. Sequencing was performed on CD8+ T cells from PBMCs. The CDR3 nucleotides are TGCAGTGCTAGAGGCAATAGCGGAGAGACCCAGTACTTC. This encodes CSARGNSGETQYF.